This TCR beta chain was recovered during a study of OX40 agonist ivuxolimab in advanced cancers. In the study overall: Across the patients, intravenous ivuxolimab was delivered every 2 weeks at 0.01 to 10 mg/kg. Eligibility rules accepted prior anti-PD-1, anti-PD-L1 or anti-CTLA-4 therapy, and approximately 40% had some.

Regarding the study as a whole: Average numbers of expanded clones were greater in CD8+ T cells than in CD4+.

Germline assignment: CDR1 LNHDA and CDR2 SQIVND (reference sequence). This CDR3 contains 15 residues. V was clipped by 6 bases and J by 3 bases; unmatched bases: 7. A remark on this clone: The antigen is not known.

The assay was immunoSEQ multiplex PCR, and TCRdb's table has in-frame clones only and misses some. The table records 70,000 to 95,000 clones, roughly 84% of them present only once. The source material was CD4+ or CD8+ T cells sorted from blood, sampled in a trial of the OX40 agonist ivuxolimab. The source of this sequence is an adult with an advanced solid tumor such as melanoma, head and neck, liver or kidney cancer. The chain is built from TRBV19 and TRBJ1-1, with 10 positions matching TRBD1. CDR3 residues: CASRPRTGGYTEAFF. The CDR3 region has the DNA TGTGCCAGTAGACCCAGGACAGGGGGATACACTGAAGCTTTCTTT. Together with reference TRBV19 and TRBJ1-1, the CDR3 gives the full variable domain: DGGITQSPKYLFRKEGQNVTLSCEQNLNHDAMYWYRQDPGQGLRLIYYSQIVNDFQKGDIAEGYSVSREKKESFPLTVTSAQKNPTAFYLCASRPRTGGYTEAFFGQGTRLTVV.